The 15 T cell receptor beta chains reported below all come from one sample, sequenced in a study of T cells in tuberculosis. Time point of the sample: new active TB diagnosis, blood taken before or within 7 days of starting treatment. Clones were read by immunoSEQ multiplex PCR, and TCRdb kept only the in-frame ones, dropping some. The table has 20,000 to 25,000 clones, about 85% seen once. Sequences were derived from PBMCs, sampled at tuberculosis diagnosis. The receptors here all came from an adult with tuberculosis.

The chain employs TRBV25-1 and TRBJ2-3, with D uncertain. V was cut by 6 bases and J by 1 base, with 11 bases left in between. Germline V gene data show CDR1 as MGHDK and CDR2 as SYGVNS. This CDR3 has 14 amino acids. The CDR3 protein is CASRVARGTDTQYF. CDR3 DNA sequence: TGTGCCAGCAGAGTAGCCCGGGGCACAGATACGCAGTATTTT.

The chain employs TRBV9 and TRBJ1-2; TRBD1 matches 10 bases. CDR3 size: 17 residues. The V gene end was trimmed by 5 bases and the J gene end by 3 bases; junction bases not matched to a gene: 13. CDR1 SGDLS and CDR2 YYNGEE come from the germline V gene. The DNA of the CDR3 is TGTGCCAGCAGACACAATCGGGAGACAGGGGGCGACTATGGCTACACCTTC. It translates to CASRHNRETGGDYGYTF.

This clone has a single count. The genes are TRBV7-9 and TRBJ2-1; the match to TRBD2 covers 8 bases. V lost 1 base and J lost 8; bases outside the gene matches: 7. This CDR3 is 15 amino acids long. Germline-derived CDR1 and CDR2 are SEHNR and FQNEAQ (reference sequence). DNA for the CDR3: TGTGCCAGCAGCTTAGGTGGGACTAGGCCCGATGAGCAGTTCTTC. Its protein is CASSLGGTRPDEQFF.

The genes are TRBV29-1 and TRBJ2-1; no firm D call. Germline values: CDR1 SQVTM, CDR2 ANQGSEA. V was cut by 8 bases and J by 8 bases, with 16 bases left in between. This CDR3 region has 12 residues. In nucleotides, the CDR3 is TGCAGCTTCCTCCCGGGTTTTGATGAGCAGTTCTTC. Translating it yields CSFLPGFDEQFF.

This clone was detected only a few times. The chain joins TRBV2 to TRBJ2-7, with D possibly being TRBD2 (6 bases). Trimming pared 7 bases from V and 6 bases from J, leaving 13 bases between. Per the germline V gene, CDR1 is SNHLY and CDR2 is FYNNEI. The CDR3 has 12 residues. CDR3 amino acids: CASTRGTLEQYF. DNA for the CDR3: TGTGCCAGCACGCGAGGGACTCTCGAGCAGTACTTC.

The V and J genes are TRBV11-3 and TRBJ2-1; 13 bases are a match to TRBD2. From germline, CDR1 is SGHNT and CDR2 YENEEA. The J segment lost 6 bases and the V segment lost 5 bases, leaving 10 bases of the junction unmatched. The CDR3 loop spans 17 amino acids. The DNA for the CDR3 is TGTGCCAGCAGCCCCCGGACTAGCGGGAGACTGGGCAATGAGCAGTTCTTC. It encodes CASSPRTSGRLGNEQFF.

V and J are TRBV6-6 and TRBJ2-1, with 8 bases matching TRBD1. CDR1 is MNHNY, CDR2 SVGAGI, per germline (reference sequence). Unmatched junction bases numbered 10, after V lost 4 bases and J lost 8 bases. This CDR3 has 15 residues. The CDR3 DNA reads TGTGCCAGCAGTTCAACAGGGGGTGCGAGGGATGAGCAGTTCTTC. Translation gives CASSSTGGARDEQFF.

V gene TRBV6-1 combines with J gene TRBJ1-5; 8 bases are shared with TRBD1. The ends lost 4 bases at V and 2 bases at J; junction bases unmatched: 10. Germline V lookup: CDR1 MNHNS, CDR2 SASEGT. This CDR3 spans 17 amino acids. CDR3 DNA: TGTGCCAGCAGTGTGGGACAGGCTCGGGGCGGCAATCAGCCCCAGCATTTT. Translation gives CASSVGQARGGNQPQHF.

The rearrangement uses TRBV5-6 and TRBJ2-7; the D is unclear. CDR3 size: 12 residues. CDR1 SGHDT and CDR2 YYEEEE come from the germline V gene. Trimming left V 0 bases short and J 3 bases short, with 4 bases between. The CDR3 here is CASSLADYEQYF. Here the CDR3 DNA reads TGTGCCAGCAGCTTGGCAGACTACGAGCAGTACTTC.

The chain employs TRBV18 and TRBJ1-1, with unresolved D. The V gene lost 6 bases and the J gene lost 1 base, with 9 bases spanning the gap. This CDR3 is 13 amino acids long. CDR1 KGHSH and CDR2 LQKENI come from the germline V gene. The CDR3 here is CASSPFGNTEAFF. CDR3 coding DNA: TGTGCCAGCTCCCCTTTCGGGAACACTGAAGCTTTCTTT.

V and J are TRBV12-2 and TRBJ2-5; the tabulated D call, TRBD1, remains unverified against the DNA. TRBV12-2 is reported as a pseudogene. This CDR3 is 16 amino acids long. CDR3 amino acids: CASRLALGEQGETQYF. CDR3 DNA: TGTGCAAGTCGCTTAGCGCTGGGAGAGCAGGGGGAGACCCAGTACTTC.

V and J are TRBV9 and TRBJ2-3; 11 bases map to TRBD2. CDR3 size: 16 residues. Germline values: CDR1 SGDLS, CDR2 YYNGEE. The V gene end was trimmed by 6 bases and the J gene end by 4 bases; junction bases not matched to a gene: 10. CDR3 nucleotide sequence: TGTGCCAGCACCCCTACTAGCGGGGGTTGGGCAGATACGCAGTATTTT. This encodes CASTPTSGGWADTQYF. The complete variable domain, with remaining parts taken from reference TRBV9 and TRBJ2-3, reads DSGVTQTPKHLITATGQRVTLRCSPRSGDLSVYWYQQSLDQGLQFLIQYYNGEERAKGNILERFSAQQFPDLHSELNLSSLELGDSALYFCASTPTSGGWADTQYFGPGTRLTVL.

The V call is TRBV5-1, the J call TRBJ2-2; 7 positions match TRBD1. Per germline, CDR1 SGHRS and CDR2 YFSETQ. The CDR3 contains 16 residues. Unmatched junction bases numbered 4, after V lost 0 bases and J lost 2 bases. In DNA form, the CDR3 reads TGCGCCAGCAGCTTGGTCGGGACAGCTAACACCGGGGAGCTGTTTTTT. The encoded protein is CASSLVGTANTGELFF. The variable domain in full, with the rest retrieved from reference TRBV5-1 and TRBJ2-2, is KAGVTQTPRYLIKTRGQQVTLSCSPISGHRSVSWYQQTPGQGLQFLFEYFSETQRNKGNFPGRFSGRQFSNSRSEMNVSTLELGDSALYLCASSLVGTANTGELFFGEGSRLTVL.

The CDR3 is CASSLGTSGRSNEQYF. Written as DNA, the CDR3 is TGCGCCAGCAGCTTGGGGACTAGCGGGAGGTCCAACGAGCAGTACTTC. This sequence joins TRBV5-1 and TRBJ2-7, with 14 positions matching TRBD2. There are 16 residues in the CDR3. Germline loops: CDR1 SGHRS, CDR2 YFSETQ. The junction had 4 bases not matched to a gene; V was cut back by 0 bases and J by 5 bases.

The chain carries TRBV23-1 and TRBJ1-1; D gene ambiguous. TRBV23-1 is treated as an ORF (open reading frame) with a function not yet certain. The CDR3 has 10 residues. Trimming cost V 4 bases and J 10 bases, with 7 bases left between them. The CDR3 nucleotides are TGCGCCAGCAGTCTCTCCGGAGCTTTCTTT. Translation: CASSLSGAFF.